Given below is one T cell receptor (beta chain) in context. Additional DNA sequences in this sample encode the identical CDR3. Per the authors' pipeline: Researchers report that nucleated cell counts were estimated from reference gene primer amplification. The method was immunoSEQ multiplex PCR; TCRdb's version includes in-frame clones alone and lacks a portion of them. V, J and clone size are taken as reported in that table, and D and trimming were inferred from the DNA itself. In the table there are 400,000 to 450,000 clones, about 88% of which are singletons. Trimming shortened V by 3 bases and J by 0 bases, and 8 bases separated the two germline ends. The CDR3 is 14 amino acids. Germline lookup yields CDR1 MDHEN and CDR2 SYDVKM. This specimen belongs to a study of blood T cell repertoires in COVID-19. Study-level background: Sources were T cells, B-cell-depleted T cells, or PBMCs; the material itself was cDNA or gDNA.

Sequencing was performed on peripheral blood. The chain combines TRBV28 with TRBJ1-1; D perhaps matches TRBD1 (5 bases). The TCR originated in a woman in her forties with COVID-19, enrolled during active disease. For the CDR3, the DNA is TGTGCCAGCAGTTTGCAGGGTTTGAACACTGAAGCTTTCTTT. Protein: CASSLQGLNTEAFF.